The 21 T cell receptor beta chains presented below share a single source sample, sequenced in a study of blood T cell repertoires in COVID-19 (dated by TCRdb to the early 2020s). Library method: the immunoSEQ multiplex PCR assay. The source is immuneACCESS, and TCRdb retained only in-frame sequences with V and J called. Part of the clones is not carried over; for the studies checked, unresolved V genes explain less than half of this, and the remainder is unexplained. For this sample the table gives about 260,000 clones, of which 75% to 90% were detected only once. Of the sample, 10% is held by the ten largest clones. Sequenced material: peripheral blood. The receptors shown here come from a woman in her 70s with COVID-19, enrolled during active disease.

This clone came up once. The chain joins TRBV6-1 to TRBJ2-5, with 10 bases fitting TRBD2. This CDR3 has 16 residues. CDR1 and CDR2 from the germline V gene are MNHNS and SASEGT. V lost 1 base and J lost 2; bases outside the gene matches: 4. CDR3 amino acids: CASSEELAGGQETQYF. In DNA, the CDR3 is TGTGCCAGCAGTGAAGAATTAGCGGGGGGTCAAGAGACCCAGTACTTC.

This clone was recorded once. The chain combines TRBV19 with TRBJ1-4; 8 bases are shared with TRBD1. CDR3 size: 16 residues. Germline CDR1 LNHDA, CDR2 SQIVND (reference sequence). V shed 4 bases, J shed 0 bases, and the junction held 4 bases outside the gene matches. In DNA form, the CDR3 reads TGTGCCAGTAGTAGACAGGGGCCAGCAACTAATGAAAAACTGTTTTTT. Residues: CASSRQGPATNEKLFF.

The CDR3 region is CASSIQQGSYEQYF. In nucleotides, the CDR3 is TGTGCCAGTAGTATCCAGCAGGGCTCCTACGAGCAGTACTTC. The chain couples TRBV19 to TRBJ2-7; D perhaps matches TRBD1 (5 bases). Trimming took off 3 bases at V and 0 bases at J, with 9 bases between the two ends. This CDR3 is built from 14 residues. Germline V gives CDR1 LNHDA, CDR2 SQIVND (reference sequence).

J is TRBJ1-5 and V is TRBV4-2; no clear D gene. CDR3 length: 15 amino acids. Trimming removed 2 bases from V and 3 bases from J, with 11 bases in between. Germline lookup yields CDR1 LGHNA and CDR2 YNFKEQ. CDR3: CASSQPGRDNQPQHF. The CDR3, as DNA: TGTGCCAGCAGCCAACCCGGGAGGGACAATCAGCCCCAGCATTTT.

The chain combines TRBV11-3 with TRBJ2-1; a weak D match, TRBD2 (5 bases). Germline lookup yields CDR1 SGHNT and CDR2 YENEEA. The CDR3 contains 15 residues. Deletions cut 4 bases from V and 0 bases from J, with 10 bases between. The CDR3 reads CASSSGGGSYNEQFF. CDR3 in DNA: TGTGCCAGCAGCTCAGGAGGCGGCTCCTACAATGAGCAGTTCTTC.

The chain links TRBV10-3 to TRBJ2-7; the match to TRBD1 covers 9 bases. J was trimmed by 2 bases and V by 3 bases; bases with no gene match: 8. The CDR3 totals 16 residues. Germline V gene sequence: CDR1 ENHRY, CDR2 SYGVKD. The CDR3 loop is CAISDLIGQGTYEQYF. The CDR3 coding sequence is TGTGCCATCAGTGATCTTATCGGACAGGGGACCTACGAGCAGTACTTC.

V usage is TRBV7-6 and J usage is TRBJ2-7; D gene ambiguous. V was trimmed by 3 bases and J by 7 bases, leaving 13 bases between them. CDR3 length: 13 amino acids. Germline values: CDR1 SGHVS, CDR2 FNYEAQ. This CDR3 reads CASSFRVRMEQYF. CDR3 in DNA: TGTGCCAGCAGCTTCCGGGTTCGCATGGAGCAGTACTTC.

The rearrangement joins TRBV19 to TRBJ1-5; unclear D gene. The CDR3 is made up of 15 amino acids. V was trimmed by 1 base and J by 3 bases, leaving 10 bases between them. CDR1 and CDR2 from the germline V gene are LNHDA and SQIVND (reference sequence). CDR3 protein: CASSIADIINQPQHF. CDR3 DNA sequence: TGTGCCAGTAGTATAGCAGACATCATCAATCAGCCCCAGCATTTT.

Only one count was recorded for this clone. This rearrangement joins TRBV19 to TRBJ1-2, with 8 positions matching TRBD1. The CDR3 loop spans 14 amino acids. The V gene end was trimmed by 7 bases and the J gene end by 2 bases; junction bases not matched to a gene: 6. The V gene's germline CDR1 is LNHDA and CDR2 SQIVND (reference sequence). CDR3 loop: CASTGQGGNYGYTF. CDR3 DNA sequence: TGTGCCAGTACCGGACAGGGCGGGAACTATGGCTACACCTTC. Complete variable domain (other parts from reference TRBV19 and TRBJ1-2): DGGITQSPKYLFRKEGQNVTLSCEQNLNHDAMYWYRQDPGQGLRLIYYSQIVNDFQKGDIAEGYSVSREKKESFPLTVTSAQKNPTAFYLCASTGQGGNYGYTFGSGTRLTVV.

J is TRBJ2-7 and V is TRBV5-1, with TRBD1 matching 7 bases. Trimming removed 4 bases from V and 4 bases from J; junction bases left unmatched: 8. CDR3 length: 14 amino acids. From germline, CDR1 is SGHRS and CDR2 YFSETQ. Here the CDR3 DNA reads TGCGCCAGCAGCGAAACCGGGACAGTATACGAGCAGTACTTC. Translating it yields CASSETGTVYEQYF.

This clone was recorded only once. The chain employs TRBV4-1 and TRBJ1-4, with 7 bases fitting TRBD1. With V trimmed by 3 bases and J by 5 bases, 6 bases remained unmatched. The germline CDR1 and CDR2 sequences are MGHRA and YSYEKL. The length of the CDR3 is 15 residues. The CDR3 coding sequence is TGCGCCAGCAGCCAGGGGAAGACAGGGAATGAAAAACTGTTTTTT. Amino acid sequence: CASSQGKTGNEKLFF.

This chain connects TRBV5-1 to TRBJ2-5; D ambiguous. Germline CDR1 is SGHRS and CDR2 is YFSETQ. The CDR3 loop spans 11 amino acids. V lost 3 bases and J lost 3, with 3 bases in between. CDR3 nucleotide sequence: TGCGCCAGCAGCTCAAAAGAGACCCAGTACTTC. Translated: CASSSKETQYF.

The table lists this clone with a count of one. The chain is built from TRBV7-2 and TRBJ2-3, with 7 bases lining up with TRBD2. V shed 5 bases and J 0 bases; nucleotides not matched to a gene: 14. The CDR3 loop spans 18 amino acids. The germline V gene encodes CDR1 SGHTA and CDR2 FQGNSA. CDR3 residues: CASSEIPGGSTSTDTQYF. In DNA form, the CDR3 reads TGTGCCAGCAGCGAGATTCCGGGGGGTTCAACTAGCACAGATACGCAGTATTTT.

For the CDR3, the DNA is TGTGCCAGCAGTTACCTCAGACGGACAGCCAGCCACTACGAGCAGTACTTC. Protein: CASSYLRRTASHYEQYF. The chain uses TRBV6-2 or TRBV6-3 and TRBJ2-7; weak D call: TRBD1 (6 bases). Looked up from germline, CDR1 is MNHEY and CDR2 is SVGEGT. The CDR3 is 17 residues long. Trimming shortened V by 2 bases and J by 3 bases, and 20 bases separated the two germline ends.

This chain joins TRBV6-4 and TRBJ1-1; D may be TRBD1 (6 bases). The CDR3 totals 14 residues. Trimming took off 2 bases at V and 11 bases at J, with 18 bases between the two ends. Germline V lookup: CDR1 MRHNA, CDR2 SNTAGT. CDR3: CASSDDWQGTAAFF. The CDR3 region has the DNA TGTGCCAGCAGTGACGATTGGCAGGGGACGGCCGCTTTCTTT.

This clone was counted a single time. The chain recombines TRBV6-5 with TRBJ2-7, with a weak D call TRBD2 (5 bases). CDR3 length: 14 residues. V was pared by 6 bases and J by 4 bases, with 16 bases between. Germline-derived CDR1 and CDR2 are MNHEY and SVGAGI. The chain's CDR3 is CASSSPGSSYEQYF. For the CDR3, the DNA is TGTGCCAGCAGCTCCCCGGGGTCTTCATACGAGCAGTACTTC.

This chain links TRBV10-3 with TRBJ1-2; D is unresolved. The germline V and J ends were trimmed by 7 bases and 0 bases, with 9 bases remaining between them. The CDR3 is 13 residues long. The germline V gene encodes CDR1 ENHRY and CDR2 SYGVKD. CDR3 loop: CAIIVRTNYGYTF. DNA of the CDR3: TGTGCCATCATTGTCAGGACTAACTATGGCTACACCTTC.

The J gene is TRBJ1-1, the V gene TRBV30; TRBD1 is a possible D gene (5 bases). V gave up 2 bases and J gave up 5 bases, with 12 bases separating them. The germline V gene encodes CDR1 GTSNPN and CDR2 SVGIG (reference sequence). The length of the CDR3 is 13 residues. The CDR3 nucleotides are TGTGCCTGGAGTACCCTGACAGTGACTGAAGCTTTCTTT. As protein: CAWSTLTVTEAFF.

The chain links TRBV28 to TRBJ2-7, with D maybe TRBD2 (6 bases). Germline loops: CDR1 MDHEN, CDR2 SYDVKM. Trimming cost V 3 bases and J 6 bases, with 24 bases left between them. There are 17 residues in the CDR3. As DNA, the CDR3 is TGTGCCAGCAGTTTTGCGTTTGCCGGGGACTCCGTCGGCGAGCAGTACTTC. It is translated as CASSFAFAGDSVGEQYF. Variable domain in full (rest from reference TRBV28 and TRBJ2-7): DVKVTQSSRYLVKRTGEKVFLECVQDMDHENMFWYRQDPGLGLRLIYFSYDVKMKEKGDIPEGYSVSREKKERFSLILESASTNQTSMYLCASSFAFAGDSVGEQYFGPGTRLTVT.

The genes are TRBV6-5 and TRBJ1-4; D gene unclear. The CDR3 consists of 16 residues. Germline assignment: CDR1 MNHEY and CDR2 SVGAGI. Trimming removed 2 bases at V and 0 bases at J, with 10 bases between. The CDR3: CASSYVRPTTNEKLFF. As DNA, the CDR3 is TGTGCCAGCAGTTACGTGCGTCCCACAACTAATGAAAAACTGTTTTTT.

CDR3 sequence: CASSASGGAGQPQHF. The CDR3 nucleotides read TGTGCCAGCAGTGCATCAGGGGGCGCGGGTCAGCCCCAGCATTTT. The chain uses TRBV6-4 and TRBJ1-5; 8 nucleotides agree with TRBD1. The CDR3 sequence is 15 residues long. V was pared by 4 bases and J by 6 bases, with 8 bases of the junction left unmatched. Germline assignment: CDR1 MRHNA and CDR2 SNTAGT.